A selection of T cell receptor beta chains follows, all from one sample in a study of PD-1 blockade in classical Hodgkin lymphoma. Generated by immunoSEQ multiplex PCR, the TCRdb table keeps only in-frame clones and is missing some. The data show tens of thousands of clones, with about 87% seen just once and around 12% held by the top ten. The sequencing used peripheral blood mononuclear cells (PBMCs), collected at baseline. The receptors were gathered from a human donor with classical Hodgkin lymphoma. The CDR3 runs from the conserved cysteine through the conserved F or W. Fields, in order: J gene, D gene, clone size, V gene, CDR3 DNA, CDR3 protein. A D gene is named only where the DNA matches it firmly. The size of a clone is reported for some rows only, either as once, few or many, or as a class for expanded clones.

>TRBJ2-3|NA|NA|TRBV9
TGTGCCAGCAGCGTAGTTGGGCTTCAGGTGGCAGATACGCAGTATTTT
CASSVVGLQVADTQYF
>TRBJ2-1|TRBD2|NA|TRBV4-1
TGCGCCAGCAGCCAGCCGAATTACCGGACTAGCGGGGTGGATGAGCAGTTCTTC
CASSQPNYRTSGVDEQFF
>TRBJ1-2|TRBD1|once|TRBV10-3
TGTGCCATCAGTGGACGGTTGGTGGGCAGGGGGTTTCATGGCTACACCTTC
CAISGRLVGRGFHGYTF
>TRBJ2-7|NA|once|TRBV5-1
TGCGCCAGCAGACCCGATTCAAGGGTAAGCACCTACGAGCAGTACTTC
CASRPDSRVSTYEQYF
>TRBJ2-4|NA|NA|TRBV28
TGTGCCAGCAGTCTGACGGCGAAAAAACAAAGAGGAAACATTCAGTACTTC
CASSLTAKKQRGNIQYF
>TRBJ2-3|TRBD2|NA|TRBV10-3
TGTGCCATCAGGGGACTAGCCCTCACAGATACGCAGTATTTT
CAIRGLALTDTQYF
>TRBJ2-3|NA|NA|TRBV7-9
TGTGCCAGCAGCTTATTGGGGGCGGTTGGCACAGATACGCAGTATTTT
CASSLLGAVGTDTQYF
>TRBJ2-3|NA|NA|TRBV30
TGTGCCTGGAGTACCTCTCCCGCAGATACGCAGTATTTT
CAWSTSPADTQYF
>TRBJ2-2|TRBD1|NA|TRBV2
TGTGCCACCCGCTCCCGGACAGGGGAGGCCGGGGAGCTGTTTTTT
CATRSRTGEAGELFF
>TRBJ2-1|TRBD2|NA|TRBV4-2
TGTGCCAGCAGCCATGTAGCACTAGCGGGGGGGGGCGAGCAGTTCTTC
CASSHVALAGGGEQFF
>TRBJ2-3|NA|NA|TRBV11-3
TGTGCCAGCAGCTTACCCGGAGATACGCAGTATTTT
CASSLPGDTQYF
>TRBJ2-3|TRBD2|NA|TRBV19
TGTGCCAGTAGTCCTCGCCAAGCGGGGCGAAGCACAGATACGCAGTATTTT
CASSPRQAGRSTDTQYF
>TRBJ1-2|TRBD1|NA|TRBV4-3
TGCGCCAGCAGCCGCCGAGGGGACAGGAACTATGGCTACACCTTC
CASSRRGDRNYGYTF
>TRBJ2-1|NA|NA|TRBV12-5
TGTGCTAGTGGATCGCTCAATGAGCAGTTCTTC
CASGSLNEQFF
>TRBJ1-5|TRBD1|NA|TRBV7-8
TGTGCCAGCAGCTTAGACAGGGGAGGAGGCAATCAGCCCCAGCATTTT
CASSLDRGGGNQPQHF
>TRBJ1-2|NA|NA|TRBV6-6
TGTGCCAGCAGTTACATTCCTCACTACGGCTACACCTTC
CASSYIPHYGYTF
>TRBJ1-1|NA|NA|TRBV20-1
TGCAGTGCACCCTACACTGAAGCTTTCTTT
CSAPYTEAFF
>TRBJ1-5|NA|NA|TRBV6-6
TGTGCCAGCAGTTACTGGCCAGGGAATAGCAATCAGCCCCAGCATTTT
CASSYWPGNSNQPQHF
>TRBJ2-4|NA|NA|TRBV5-6
TGTGCCAGCAGCGGGCTGGTGGACATTCAGTACTTC
CASSGLVDIQYF
>TRBJ1-4|NA|NA|TRBV5-1
TGCGCCAGCAGCTTGTTCGCCGCGTCCAATGAAAAACTGTTTTTT
CASSLFAASNEKLFF
>TRBJ1-6|NA|few|TRBV19
TGTGCCAGTAGTCAGGGAAGCCGCTCACCCCTCCACTTT
CASSQGSRSPLHF
>TRBJ1-5|NA|few|TRBV6-1
TGTGCCAGCAGTGAAAGGCAGGGCCGAAATCAGCCCCAGCATTTT
CASSERQGRNQPQHF
>TRBJ2-1|TRBD1|NA|TRBV10-3
TGTGCCATCAATCCGGGACAGGGCAATGAGCAGTTCTTC
CAINPGQGNEQFF
>TRBJ1-6|NA|NA|TRBV30
TGTGCCTGGAGAGGGACCAAGCTGAGCTCCTATAATTCACCCCTCCACTTT
CAWRGTKLSSYNSPLHF
>TRBJ2-3|NA|NA|TRBV2
TGTGCCAGCAGTGGAGGCTCTGAGGATACGCAGTATTTT
CASSGGSEDTQYF
>TRBJ2-3|NA|NA|TRBV5-6
TGTGCCAGCAGCCCGCTCTTCGTAGATACGCAGTATTTT
CASSPLFVDTQYF
>TRBJ1-2|NA|many|TRBV18
TGTGCCAGCTCACCACCGAAAGGCTCTGGCTACACCTTC
CASSPPKGSGYTF
>TRBJ2-5|NA|NA|TRBV29-1
TGCAGCGTTGAGTCTCCGGGATCCCAAGAGACCCAGTACTTC
CSVESPGSQETQYF
>TRBJ1-6|NA|NA|TRBV9
TGTGCCAGCAGAGCCCAGGGAGTCGATTCACCCCTCCACTTT
CASRAQGVDSPLHF
>TRBJ2-7|NA|NA|TRBV19
TGTGCCAGTAGTATAGGTGACGGGGACTACGAGCAGTACTTC
CASSIGDGDYEQYF
>TRBJ2-7|NA|NA|TRBV18
TGTGCCAGCTCACCCTCGGGGCGCGAGCAGTACTTC
CASSPSGREQYF
>TRBJ1-2|NA|NA|TRBV9
TGTGCCAGCAGCGTTTGGGGGTCGAACTATGGCTACACCTTC
CASSVWGSNYGYTF
>TRBJ1-1|NA|NA|TRBV2
TGTGCCAGCAGTGTAGACAGGTGGAACACTGAAGCTTTCTTT
CASSVDRWNTEAFF
>TRBJ1-1|TRBD1|NA|TRBV19
TGTGCCAGTAGTTTCAATACAGGGGGCAATGACGCTTTCTTT
CASSFNTGGNDAFF
>TRBJ2-7|NA|NA|TRBV5-1
TGCGCCAGCAGCCCACTGGCTGACGAGCAGTACTTC
CASSPLADEQYF
>TRBJ1-5|NA|once|TRBV7-8
TGTGCCAGCAGCTTAGATCTTTTGAAGCAGCCCCAGCATTTT
CASSLDLLKQPQHF
>TRBJ2-7|NA|NA|TRBV5-1
TGCGCCAGCAGCTTTTTGGGGAGTGGGTACGAGCAGTACTTC
CASSFLGSGYEQYF
>TRBJ2-7|TRBD2|NA|TRBV7-2
TGTGCCAGCAGCTTAGCGCTAGCGGGGTCTTCCTACGAGCAGTACTTC
CASSLALAGSSYEQYF
>TRBJ2-5|NA|NA|TRBV4-2
TGTGCCAGCAGCCAATATAGGGACCAAGAGACCCAGTACTTC
CASSQYRDQETQYF
>TRBJ1-3|NA|NA|TRBV19
TGTGCCAGTAGTATAGGAAGCTCTGGAAACACCATATATTTT
CASSIGSSGNTIYF
>TRBJ1-6|NA|NA|TRBV9
TGTGCCAGCAGCGGCCAGGGGTCCTATAATTCACCCCTCCACTTT
CASSGQGSYNSPLHF
>TRBJ1-1|NA|NA|TRBV7-2
TGTGCCAGCAGCTTAGCCGGCGGGGCAGAAGCTTTCTTT
CASSLAGGAEAFF
>TRBJ1-2|NA|NA|TRBV7-8
TGTGCCAGCACCGAGAGGAGGGGACGGGTAGGCTTATATGGCTACACCTTC
CASTERRGRVGLYGYTF
>TRBJ2-5|TRBD1|few|TRBV30
TGTGCCTGGAGTGGTGAGACAGGGCCGCAAGAGACCCAGTACTTC
CAWSGETGPQETQYF
>TRBJ1-1|NA|NA|TRBV29-1
TGCAGCGTCGAGATTGGTAGACAGGAATGGGACACTGAAGCTTTCTTT
CSVEIGRQEWDTEAFF
>TRBJ1-2|NA|once|TRBV28
TGTGCCAGCAACCGGGAGTTCTATGGCTACACCTTC
CASNREFYGYTF
>TRBJ2-3|NA|NA|TRBV13
TGTGCCAGCAGCTTACTTCTTTGGGGTACCTCTAGCACAGATACGCAGTATTTT
CASSLLLWGTSSTDTQYF
>TRBJ1-4|NA|NA|TRBV5-1
TGCGCCAGCAGCTTGGCGGGGGGCAAGGAAGAAAAACTGTTTTTT
CASSLAGGKEEKLFF
>TRBJ2-1|TRBD2|once|TRBV19
TGTGCCAGTACACTGACTAGCGGGGGGCAGTACAATGAGCAGTTCTTC
CASTLTSGGQYNEQFF
>TRBJ1-4|NA|NA|TRBV5-1
TGCGCCAGCAGCTCGCCAGACAGACATAATGAAAAACTGTTTTTT
CASSSPDRHNEKLFF
>TRBJ1-1|TRBD1|NA|TRBV7-9
TGTGCCAGCAGCTCGGGACAGTCGGACACTGAAGCTTTCTTT
CASSSGQSDTEAFF
>TRBJ1-6|NA|NA|TRBV28
TGTGCCAGCAGTTTGAGGTACTCACCCCTCCACTTT
CASSLRYSPLHF
>TRBJ2-5|TRBD2|NA|TRBV7-9
TGTGCCAGCAGCTTTACTAGCGGATACAACCTAGGGGAGACCCAGTACTTC
CASSFTSGYNLGETQYF
>TRBJ1-1|TRBD1|NA|TRBV6-4
TGTGCCAGCAGTGACACGAACAGGGGCACTGAAGCTTTCTTT
CASSDTNRGTEAFF
>TRBJ1-2|TRBD1|NA|TRBV7-4
TGTGCCAGCAGCCTTAACGGGACAGCCTATGGCTACACCTTC
CASSLNGTAYGYTF
>TRBJ2-1|NA|NA|TRBV11-3
TGTGCCAGCAGCCCATCCGTCCGGGAATCCAATGAGCAGTTCTTC
CASSPSVRESNEQFF
>TRBJ1-4|TRBD1|NA|TRBV2
TGTGCCAGCATAAGGGGGCTAAGCGAAAAACTGTTTTTT
CASIRGLSEKLFF
>TRBJ1-1|NA|few|TRBV18
TGTGCCAGCTCAGGACAGACAACAAACACTGAAGCTTTCTTT
CASSGQTTNTEAFF
>TRBJ2-1|NA|NA|TRBV2
TGTGCCAGCACTACCGGGATTTACAATGAGCAGTTCTTC
CASTTGIYNEQFF